The clone carrying this T cell receptor beta chain was seen repeatedly, ten times or more. What it binds is unknown. The donors, all healthy, were Caucasians living in Russia, aged about 6 to 90. This record belongs to a study of blood T cells in healthy people across ages. Findings of the study overall: Researchers report that TCR beta diversity correlated strongly with naive T cell percentage. PBMCs went unsorted, and a conclusive naive versus antigen-experienced comparison was therefore prevented. The long-lived group displayed more naive CD4+ cells, plus higher diversity, than the aged donors did.

The CDR3 has 15 amino acids. Trimming shortened V by 4 bases and J by 0 bases, and 13 bases separated the two germline ends. Germline V gives CDR1 LGHNA, CDR2 YSLEER. Alongside a J-beta primer mix, a sample-barcoded 5' primer served in a second PCR lasting roughly 6 to 11 cycles. From the 5' RACE reads, TCRdb called clonotypes with MiXCR, one entry per CDR3 protein. This table holds about 1,500,000 distinct CDR3 sequences, 28% found once. The chain is built from TRBV4-3 and TRBJ2-7; D perhaps matches TRBD2 (6 bases). This TCR came from a woman between 25 and 40 years old in good health. Sequenced input: blood. DNA for the CDR3: TGCGCCAGCAGCCCGAAGGGCGGGGCCTCCTACGAGCAGTACTTC. Protein sequence: CASSPKGGASYEQYF.